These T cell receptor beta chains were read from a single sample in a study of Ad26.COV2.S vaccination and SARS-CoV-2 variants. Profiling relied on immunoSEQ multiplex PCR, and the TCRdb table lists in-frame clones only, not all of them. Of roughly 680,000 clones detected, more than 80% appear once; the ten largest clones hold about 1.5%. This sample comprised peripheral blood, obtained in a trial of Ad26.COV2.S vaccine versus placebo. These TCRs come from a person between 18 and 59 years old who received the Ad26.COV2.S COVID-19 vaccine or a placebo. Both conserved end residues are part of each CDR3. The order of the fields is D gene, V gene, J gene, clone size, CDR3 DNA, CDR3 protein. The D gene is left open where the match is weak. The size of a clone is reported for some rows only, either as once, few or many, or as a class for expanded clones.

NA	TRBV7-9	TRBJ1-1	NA	TGTGCCAGCAGCTCCAAAATGGCATGGGGGACTGAAGCTTTCTTT	CASSSKMAWGTEAFF
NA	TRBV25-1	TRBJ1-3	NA	TGTGCCAGCAGTGAATATCGGGCGCTTGGAAACACCATATATTTT	CASSEYRALGNTIYF
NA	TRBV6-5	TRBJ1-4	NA	TGTGCCAGCAGTTACTCGGGTCAGATGATAGAAAAACTGTTTTTT	CASSYSGQMIEKLFF
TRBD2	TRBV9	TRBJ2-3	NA	TGTGCCAGCAGCGTTAGCGGGGGGTTCACAGATACGCAGTATTTT	CASSVSGGFTDTQYF
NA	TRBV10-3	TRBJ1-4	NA	TGTGCCATCAGTGGACAGCTTAATGAAAAACTGTTTTTT	CAISGQLNEKLFF
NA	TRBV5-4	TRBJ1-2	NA	TGTGCCAGCAGCTCCAGAGGATCAGTCTATGGCTACACCTTC	CASSSRGSVYGYTF
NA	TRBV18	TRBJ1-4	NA	TGTGCCAGCTCTCCGGTGGGGGTTAACGAAAAACTGTTTTTT	CASSPVGVNEKLFF
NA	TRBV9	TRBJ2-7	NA	TGTGCCAGCAGCGCCGAGGAGGGGCGGGCGGCCTACGAGCAGTACTTC	CASSAEEGRAAYEQYF
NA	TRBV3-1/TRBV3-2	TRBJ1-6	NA	TGTGCCAGCAGCCTGCACCATTCACCCCTCCACTTT	CASSLHHSPLHF
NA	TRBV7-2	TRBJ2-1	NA	TGTGCCAGCAGCTTAGAAGGGGGGACCTACAATGAGCAGTTCTTC	CASSLEGGTYNEQFF
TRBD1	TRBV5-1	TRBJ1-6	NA	TGCGCCAGCAGCATCCAGGGGGCGATCAATAATTCACCCCTCCACTTT	CASSIQGAINNSPLHF
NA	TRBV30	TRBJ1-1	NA	TGTGCCTGGAGTGGACTACTTAGGAACACTGAAGCTTTCTTT	CAWSGLLRNTEAFF
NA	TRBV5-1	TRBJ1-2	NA	TGCGCCAGCAGTCCGGACCTAGCTAACTATGGCTACACCTTC	CASSPDLANYGYTF
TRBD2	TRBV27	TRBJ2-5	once	TGTGCCAGCTGCGCCGGGGGGGGATCCGAGACCCAGTACTTC	CASCAGGGSETQYF
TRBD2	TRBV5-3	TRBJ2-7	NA	TGTGCCAGAAGCTCCCCTTGCGGGAGGGCCTACGAGCAGTACTTC	CARSSPCGRAYEQYF
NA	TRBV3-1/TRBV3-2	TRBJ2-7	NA	TGTGCCAGCAGCCACAGGGAATCCTACGAGCAGTACTTC	CASSHRESYEQYF
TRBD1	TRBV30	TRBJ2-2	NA	TGTGCCTGGGAAAGGGGGCGCGGGACCGGGGAGCTGTTTTTT	CAWERGRGTGELFF
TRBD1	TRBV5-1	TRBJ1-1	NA	TGCGCCAGCAGCTTGGCCAGGGGGCCCGTCGGAGCTTTCTTT	CASSLARGPVGAFF
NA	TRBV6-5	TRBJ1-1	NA	TGTGCCAGCAGTTACGGAGGGAGCGCGTGGGCTTTCTTT	CASSYGGSAWAFF
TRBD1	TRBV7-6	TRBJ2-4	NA	TGTGCCAGCAGCTTAGGAGCAGGTCAGGGGGTAAACATTCAGTACTTC	CASSLGAGQGVNIQYF
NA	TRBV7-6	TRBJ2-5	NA	TGTGCCAGCAGTCACTATAGTGCGGAGACCCAGTACTTC	CASSHYSAETQYF
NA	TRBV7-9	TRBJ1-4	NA	TGTGCCAGCAGCGGGGGGATTAATGAAAAACTGTTTTTT	CASSGGINEKLFF
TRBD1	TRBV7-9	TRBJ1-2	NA	TGTGCCAGCAGCCCCCGGACAGGGAACGTCTATGGCTACACCTTC	CASSPRTGNVYGYTF
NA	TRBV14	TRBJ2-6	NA	TGTGCCAGCAGCCAAGCAACTAGTCTACAGGTCAACGTCCTGACTTTC	CASSQATSLQVNVLTF
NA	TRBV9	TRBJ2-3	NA	TGTGCCAGCAGCCGGACCGGGAATACAGATACGCAGTATTTT	CASSRTGNTDTQYF
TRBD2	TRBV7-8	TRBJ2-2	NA	TGTGCCAGCACCCGGGAGGTAGCCGGGGAGCTGTTTTTT	CASTREVAGELFF
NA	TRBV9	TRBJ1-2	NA	TGTGCCAGCAGCGTAGATGTTGGGACTATGGGCTACACCTTC	CASSVDVGTMGYTF
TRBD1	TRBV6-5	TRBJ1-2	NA	TGTGCCAGCAGGACCTTAGGGGGCGGCTATGGCTACACCTTC	CASRTLGGGYGYTF
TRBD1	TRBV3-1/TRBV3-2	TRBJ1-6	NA	TGTGCCAGCAGCCAAGTTGACAGGGAGTACTCACCCCTCCACTTT	CASSQVDREYSPLHF
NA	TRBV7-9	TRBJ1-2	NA	TGTGCCAGCAGCTTTGAGGGCAGGGCGAACGGCTACACCTTC	CASSFEGRANGYTF
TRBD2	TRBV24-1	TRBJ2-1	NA	TGTGCCACCAGTGTAGCGGGGGAGGAGCAGTTCTTC	CATSVAGEEQFF
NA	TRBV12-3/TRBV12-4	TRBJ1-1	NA	TGTGCCAGCACGCCCCAGGGGAACACTGAAGCTTTCTTT	CASTPQGNTEAFF
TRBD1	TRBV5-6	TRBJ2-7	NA	TGTGCCAGCAGCTTGGGGGGCAGGGGGCTACACGAGCAGTACTTC	CASSLGGRGLHEQYF
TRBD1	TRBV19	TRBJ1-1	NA	TGTGCCAGTAGTATAGTCCGAGGACAGGGAACGGCTTTCTTT	CASSIVRGQGTAFF
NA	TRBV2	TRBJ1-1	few	TGTGCCAGCAGTGAAGGGGGGCTGGGAGCTTTCTTT	CASSEGGLGAFF
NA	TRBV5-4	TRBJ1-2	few	TGTGCCAGCAGCGCTCTGGGGGGCTACACCTTC	CASSALGGYTF
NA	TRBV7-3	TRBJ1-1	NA	TGTGCCAGCAGCCTACAGGGAAACACTGAAGCTTTCTTT	CASSLQGNTEAFF
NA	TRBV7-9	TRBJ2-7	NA	TGTGCCAGCAGCTCCATCACCATCGGTTACGAGCAGTACTTC	CASSSITIGYEQYF
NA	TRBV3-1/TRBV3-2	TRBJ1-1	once	TGTGCCAGCAGCCTAGGGACGGCGAACACTGAAGCTTTCTTT	CASSLGTANTEAFF
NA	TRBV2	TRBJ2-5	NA	TGTGCCAGCAGTGGCCGACACCGTCAAGAGACCCAGTACTTC	CASSGRHRQETQYF
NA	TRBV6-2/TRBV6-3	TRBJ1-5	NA	TGTGCCAGCAGTTACCCCCTAGGGCAGCCCCAGCATTTT	CASSYPLGQPQHF
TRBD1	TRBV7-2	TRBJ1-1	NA	TGTGCCAGCAGCCTACACACGACAGGGGGCATTACTGAAGCTTTCTTT	CASSLHTTGGITEAFF
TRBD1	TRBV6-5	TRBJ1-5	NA	TGTGCCAGCAGTCCCGGGACAGCTAGCAATCAGCCCCAGCATTTT	CASSPGTASNQPQHF
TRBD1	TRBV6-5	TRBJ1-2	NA	TGTGCCAGCAGACTGGGGACAGGGTCCTATGGCTACACCTTC	CASRLGTGSYGYTF
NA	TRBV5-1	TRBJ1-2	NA	TGCGCCAGCAGCTTGGTAGGGAATGGCTACACCTTC	CASSLVGNGYTF
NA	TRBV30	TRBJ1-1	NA	TGTGCCTGGAGTGTACGAAGGGACACTGAAGCTTTCTTT	CAWSVRRDTEAFF
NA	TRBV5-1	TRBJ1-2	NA	TGCGCCAGCAGCTTGGGAGGAGGGGCTGGCTACACCTTC	CASSLGGGAGYTF
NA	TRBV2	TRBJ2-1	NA	TGTGCCAGCCAAGGGCGGAGCTCCTACAATGAGCAGTTCTTC	CASQGRSSYNEQFF
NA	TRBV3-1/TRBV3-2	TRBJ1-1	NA	TGTGCCAGCAGCCTCTTCTGGGACGCTGAAGCTTTCTTT	CASSLFWDAEAFF
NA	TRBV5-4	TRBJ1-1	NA	TGTGCCAGCAGCCCGGAGGTCGGGAGGACTGAAGCTTTCTTT	CASSPEVGRTEAFF
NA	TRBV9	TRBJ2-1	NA	TGTGCCAGCAGGTGGTACAATGAGCAGTTCTTC	CASRWYNEQFF
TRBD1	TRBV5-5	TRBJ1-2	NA	TGTGCCAGCAGCCAGGACAGGAACTATGGCTACACCTTC	CASSQDRNYGYTF
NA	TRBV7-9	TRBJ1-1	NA	TGTGCCAGCAGCTTAAGCGGCCAGGGGAAGAACACTGAAGCTTTCTTT	CASSLSGQGKNTEAFF
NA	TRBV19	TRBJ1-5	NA	TGTGCCAGTAGTATCCTGCCTGGACGGTATAGCAATCAGCCCCAGCATTTT	CASSILPGRYSNQPQHF
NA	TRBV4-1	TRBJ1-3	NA	TGCGCCAGCAGCCAAGGAGGGGGTTATGGAAACACCATATATTTT	CASSQGGGYGNTIYF
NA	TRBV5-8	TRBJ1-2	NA	TGTGCCAGCAGCCCACGACAGAGGCCAGCTAACTATGGCTACACCTTC	CASSPRQRPANYGYTF